A single T cell receptor (beta chain) is shown here with its context. This clone appeared many times. Its antigen specificity is not known. Qualities for individual bases were not recorded, and no much larger clone is one base off. TRB sequencing was run on genomic DNA with either the immunoSEQ assay at survey resolution or the hsTCRB kit. The paper's processing steps were these. Initial read processing used immunoSEQ software, and repertoire analyses used the LymphoSeq R package. Clonality was computed as 1 minus normalized Shannon entropy; Gini coefficient was also calculated for each TRB dataset. To infer phenotypes in unsorted samples, TRB sequences from sorted subsets of the recipient or donor were mapped onto unsorted samples from the same recipient. TCRdb's version of the immuneACCESS table is confined to in-frame rearrangements and falls short of the full clone set. An unresolved V gene accounts for under half of the shortfall where checked; the remainder is of unknown origin. Clone size and V and J calls were adopted from that table, with D and trimming inferred from the DNA. The table for this sample lists some 40,000 clones, none of them counted only once. The ten largest clones take up 2% to 2.5% of the sample.

V was cut back by 2 bases and J by 12 bases, leaving a gap of 14 bases between them. The CDR3 measures 12 amino acids from cysteine to phenylalanine. Only CDR3 DNA remains: 36 bases, in frame from the first base. The CDR1 and CDR2 encoded by the germline V gene are MDHEN and SYDVKM. The sample comes from a study of T cells after posttransplantation cyclophosphamide (dated by TCRdb to about 2016). For context, the study as a whole: T cell repertoire reconstitution was tracked by TRB sequencing after myeloablative bone marrow transplantation in which posttransplantation cyclophosphamide was used as GVHD prophylaxis. Samples from 30 to 35 PTCy-treated patients, along with samples from 15 to 20 of their related bone marrow donors, underwent antigen receptor sequencing. TRB sequencing was performed on blood from all 35 or so PTCy patients with 1-year posttransplant specimens. TRB sequencing was also done on up to roughly 3 additional blood samples from 2 to 5.2 years after transplant in 3 patients, and on pretransplant blood from several patients. Because TRA and TRB clonality correlated tightly in several samples, later TCR analyses were limited to TRB. Public TRB sequences were compared against a database of over 3,000 sequences linked to responses to pathogens, tumor antigens, self-antigens and alloantigens. What the work shows at the level of the full study, not this receptor alone: The TRB repertoires of T cells infiltrating skin or the GI tract showed only limited overlap with the TRB repertoires found in blood. Across fewer than 55 patients, TRB clonality was highly associated with recipient CMV seropositivity and CMV reactivation, and PTCy diversity was similar to diversity in CNI/methotrexate controls. Donor-recipient similarity was low at 1-2 months but increased during the first year, and donor CD8+ memory clones often dominated later blood repertoires.

Peripheral blood samples were provided by related bone marrow donors on the day of marrow donation. Peripheral blood and bone marrow mononuclear cells were isolated by Ficoll-Hypaque density centrifugation and cryopreserved. This sequence was found in a man in his forties or fifties in good health, CMV-negative, and a related stem cell transplant donor. Sequencing was done on a sample of PBMCs. The rearranged segments are TRBV28 and TRBJ2-7; matching of 6 bases hints at TRBD1 as the D gene. CDR3 protein: CASSLGGLSMYF. The nucleotides read TGTGCCAGCAGTTTAGGGGGCTTGAGCATGTACTTC.